This passage covers 17 T cell receptor beta chains from one sample sequenced in a study of T cells in Graves' hyperthyroidism and ophthalmopathy. It was RNA transcripts that yielded the amplified TCR beta CDR3 regions. During a first-round RT-PCR of the TCR CDR3, the HTBI primer set was used. TCRdb analysed the multiplex PCR reads with MiXCR anew, one entry per CDR3 protein. The sample lists roughly 580,000 distinct CDR3 sequences, about 43% seen once, with approximately 8.2% in the top ten. Sequences were obtained from peripheral blood or thyroid tissue (not recorded which). Source of these receptors: a woman aged 18-29 years with Graves' hyperthyroidism.

This chain uses TRBV2 with TRBJ2-7; a weak D match, TRBD1 (6 bases). Trimming pared 6 bases from V and 7 bases from J, leaving 19 bases between. This CDR3 comprises 14 residues. In germline, CDR1 is SNHLY, CDR2 FYNNEI. The CDR3 DNA follows: TGTGCCAGCAGCCGCGCAGGGAGCAGGGGTGAGCAGTACTTC. Its translation: CASSRAGSRGEQYF.

Here the CDR3 DNA reads TGTGCCAGTACTAGAGCCGGGACAGGGCTTTACGAGCAGTACTTC. It encodes CASTRAGTGLYEQYF. The chain employs TRBV19 and TRBJ2-7; 9 nucleotides agree with TRBD1. The CDR3 is 15 amino acids. Germline values: CDR1 LNHDA, CDR2 SQIVND (reference sequence). Unmatched junction bases numbered 11, after V lost 7 bases and J lost 4 bases.

The rearrangement joins TRBV10-2 to TRBJ1-1; unclear D gene. This CDR3 comprises 13 residues. In germline, CDR1 is WSHSY, CDR2 SAAADI. V was pared by 4 bases and J by 4 bases, with 10 bases between. The CDR3 nucleotides are TGCGCCAGCAGTGGGGTCAGCGTCACTGAAGCTTTCTTT. As protein: CASSGVSVTEAFF.

This clonotype was seen many times. The chain has TRBV7-9 and TRBJ1-2; maybe TRBD1 (5 bases). CDR3 length: 14 amino acids. In germline, CDR1 is SEHNR, CDR2 FQNEAQ (reference sequence). V lost 0 bases, J lost 4 bases, and 9 bases lay in between. CDR3 region: CASSLAGPGYGYTF. CDR3 nucleotide sequence: TGTGCCAGCAGCTTAGCGGGGCCAGGCTATGGCTACACCTTC.

This clonotype was seen a handful of times. The gene calls are TRBV12-3 or TRBV12-4 and TRBJ2-7; D is unclear. The CDR3 consists of 13 residues. V was cut by 7 bases and J by 5 bases, with 15 bases left in between. The CDR3 nucleotides read TGTGCCAGCACCCCCGCAGGCAGGAACGAGCAGTACTTC. Protein product: CASTPAGRNEQYF.

The rearrangement joins TRBV29-1 to TRBJ1-2, with D possibly matching TRBD1 (6 bases). V dropped 3 bases and J dropped 4 bases, with 12 bases sitting between them. This CDR3 has 13 residues. Per the germline V gene, CDR1 is SQVTM and CDR2 is ANQGSEA. As DNA, the CDR3 is TGCAGCGTTGAGGACAGAGACGGCTATGGCTACACCTTC. Its protein is CSVEDRDGYGYTF.

In this sample, this clonotype turned up a few times. The rearrangement uses TRBV25-1 and TRBJ1-4; D gene unclear. CDR1 and CDR2 from the germline V gene are MGHDK and SYGVNS. V lost 5 bases, J lost 4 bases, and 11 bases lay in between. This CDR3 comprises 14 residues. The CDR3 DNA reads as TGTGCCAGCAGTTACGGTGAAAATAATGAAAAACTGTTTTTT. Translating it yields CASSYGENNEKLFF.

The chain carries TRBV14 and TRBJ1-4; D ambiguous. The CDR3 spans 14 residues. Germline CDR1 reads SGHDN; CDR2 reads FVKESK. V dropped 8 bases and J dropped 5 bases, with 15 bases sitting between them. CDR3 coding DNA: TGTGCCAGCTCCCGTTCTGGCCAGAATGAAAAACTGTTTTTT. Residues: CASSRSGQNEKLFF.

Concerning this clonotype: A single base separates this from a much larger clone, so it may be a read error. CDR3 sequence reads: CASSEYAGGSAYEQYF. DNA for the CDR3: TGTGCCAGCAGCGAGTACGCTGGCGGTAGCGCCTACGAGCAGTACTTC. V gene TRBV2 combines with J gene TRBJ2-7, with D possibly matching TRBD2 (5 bases). CDR1 and CDR2 from the germline V gene are SNHLY and FYNNEI. The CDR3 spans 16 residues. Between the trimmed V and J ends, which lost 6 bases and 2 bases, there was a span of 20 bases.

The chain joins TRBV2 to TRBJ1-5, with 7 bases identical to TRBD1. V lost 11 bases, J lost 2 bases, and 12 bases stayed unmatched. The CDR3 spans 15 residues. The germline CDR1 and CDR2 sequences are SNHLY and FYNNEI. The DNA for the CDR3 is TGTGCCCGCACCGGGACAGCGAAAGGCAATCAGCCCCAGCATTTT. It translates to CARTGTAKGNQPQHF.

This clonotype showed up just a few times. The junction shows a germline mismatch at one end, possibly a read error. The V gene is TRBV6-6, the J gene TRBJ1-5; D may be TRBD1 (6 bases). This CDR3 is built from 14 residues. Germline-derived CDR1 and CDR2 are MNHNY and SVGAGI (reference sequence). The CDR3 nucleotides are TGTGCCATCAGTACTCGGACAGCTGATCAGCCCCAGCATTTT. As protein: CAISTRTADQPQHF.

The CDR3 loop is CASSGRLAGGSETQYF. The DNA for the CDR3 is TGTGCCAGCAGCGGCCGACTAGCGGGAGGGTCGGAGACCCAGTACTTC. This sequence joins TRBV7-9 and TRBJ2-5; 14 bases line up with TRBD2. This CDR3 region has 16 residues. Germline V CDR1 and CDR2: SEHNR, FQNEAQ (reference sequence). J gave up 5 bases and V 5 bases, and 7 bases lay outside the gene matches.

In this sample, this clonotype turned up a few times. The CDR3 protein is CASSSQGRNQPQHF. The DNA for the CDR3 is TGTGCCAGCAGCTCACAGGGGAGGAATCAGCCCCAGCATTTT. The chain uses TRBV7-8 and TRBJ1-5; 7 bases are a match to TRBD1. CDR1 and CDR2 (germline): SGHVS, FQNEAQ. The trim removed 4 bases at V and 4 bases at J, leaving 4 bases unmatched. This CDR3 comprises 14 residues.

Ten or more counts support this clonotype. The chain recombines TRBV7-3 with TRBJ1-2; D possibly corresponds to TRBD1 (5 bases). V was clipped by 5 bases and J by 2 bases, with 12 bases between them. Germline V gene sequence: CDR1 SGHTA, CDR2 FQGTGA. This CDR3 has 14 amino acids. The CDR3 coding sequence is TGTGCCAGCAGCAGGGACCCCACGAACTATGGCTACACCTTC. This codes for CASSRDPTNYGYTF. The whole variable domain, filled in from reference TRBV7-3 and TRBJ1-2, reads GAGVSQTPSNKVTEKGKYVELRCDPISGHTALYWYRQSLGQGPEFLIYFQGTGAADDSGLPNDRFFAVRPEGSVSTLKIQRTERGDSAVYLCASSRDPTNYGYTFGSGTRLTVV.

The V call is TRBV20-1, the J call TRBJ2-5; 9 bases line up with TRBD1. This CDR3 spans 15 amino acids. V dropped 5 bases and J dropped 5; count of bases not matched to a gene: 12. CDR1 and CDR2 from the germline V gene are DFQATT and SNEGSKA (reference sequence). The CDR3, as DNA: TGCAGTGCTCCCCCTCCTCTGGACAGGGGTGAGACCCAGTACTTC. Its protein product is CSAPPPLDRGETQYF.

The CDR3 region is CASSSNGGRDRDGYTF. CDR3 nucleotide sequence: TGTGCCAGCAGTTCCAACGGGGGGAGGGACAGAGATGGCTACACCTTC. This sequence joins TRBV2 and TRBJ1-2, with 7 positions matching TRBD1. Germline V lookup: CDR1 SNHLY, CDR2 FYNNEI. Trimming at V came to 5 bases and at J to 6 bases, leaving 15 bases not matched to a gene. There are 16 residues in the CDR3.

This clonotype occurred many times. The chain is built from TRBV20-1 and TRBJ2-7; D uncertain. Per germline, CDR1 DFQATT and CDR2 SNEGSKA (reference sequence). Trimming stripped 5 bases from V and 2 bases from J, with 7 bases between. The CDR3 has 11 residues. The CDR3 protein is CSAPLTYEQYF. The CDR3 DNA reads as TGCAGTGCTCCCTTGACCTACGAGCAGTACTTC.